The rows below give T cell receptor beta chains drawn from one sample of a study of T cells expressing NK-cell markers. TCRdb processed the 5' RACE reads again and assigns one entry to each CDR3 protein, with no DNA. The sample's table shows 120,000 to 150,000 distinct CDR3 sequences. Sequenced material: blood T cells: a sorted CD56 or NKG2C T cell subset, CD4+ or CD8+ T cells, or bulk PBMC T cells (not recorded which). The receptor set was obtained from a young man in good health. CDR3s include the opening cysteine and the closing phenylalanine or tryptophan.

>TRBV19|TRBJ2-5
CASSIVRQETQYF
>TRBV20-1|TRBJ2-3
CSARGPLLGTDTQYF
>TRBV4-1|TRBJ2-1
CASSQDPGGQNEQFF
>TRBV12-3/TRBV12-4|TRBJ2-3
CASSPRDRGSPHTQYF
>TRBV29-1|TRBJ2-1
CSVPWPGVSHNEQFF
>TRBV4-3|TRBJ2-3
CASSQERATGADTQYF
>TRBV5-4|TRBJ2-5
CASSLAGTPEGTQYF
>TRBV28|TRBJ2-1
CASTPFNSGGSQFF
>TRBV6-5|TRBJ2-1
CASSYMGQHEQFF
>TRBV11-1|TRBJ2-3
CASSPPTGTSGMTSRGTQYF
>TRBV2|TRBJ2-3
CASSDAANRETDTQYF